The sequence of this T cell receptor (beta chain) was determined in a study of T-cell memory formation after mild COVID-19. The CDR3 runs to 13 residues. The V end was cut by 0 bases, the J end by 6 bases, with 9 bases between. Germline CDR1 SGHVS, CDR2 FNYEAQ. TCRdb reprocessed the 5' RACE reads via MiXCR and lists one record per CDR3 protein. Of roughly 350,000 distinct CDR3 sequences in the sample, about an eighth are singletons; the top ten hold about 24%. This clonotype was detected a few times. Its antigen is as yet unknown. Study-wide findings and caveats: For second-wave clones that peaked at day 37, SARS-CoV-2 specificity went unverified. Among CD4+ contracting clones, most were CM and EM, and CD8+ ones EMRA.

The V gene is TRBV7-6, the J gene TRBJ2-7; D may correspond to TRBD1 or TRBD2 (5 bases each). The TCR originated in a man aged 18-30 years who had mild COVID-19 (a few samples of this study predate the infection). Cell type and time point are not known. Sequencing was carried out using PBMCs or a T cell subset sorted from them (not recorded which). CDR3 loop: CASSLARESEQYV. CDR3 in DNA: TGTGCCAGCAGCTTAGCCAGGGAGTCCGAGCAGTACGTC.